Below, 21 T cell receptor beta chains from the same sample are listed, as sequenced in a study of CD8 T cells in ankylosing spondylitis. No antigen has been identified for these receptors. TCRdb recomputed calls from the 5' RACE reads with MiXCR, one row per CDR3 protein. The table lists more than 600,000 distinct CDR3 sequences, under 20% of them singletons, with approximately 18% in the top ten. Notes on the study in general: It appeared that ankylosing spondylitis blood was characterized by a TCR beta motif of eight highly homologous variants.

Material for sequencing was blood, either unsorted or a sorted T cell fraction (not recorded which). The receptors originated from a male donor with ankylosing spondylitis.

The chain couples TRBV5-5 to TRBJ2-2; D is perhaps TRBD2 (5 bases). The V end was cut by 5 bases, the J end by 0 bases, with 11 bases between. There are 15 residues in the CDR3. Germline V gives CDR1 SGHKS, CDR2 YYEKEE (reference sequence). CDR3 sequence reads: CASRRSGSNTGELFF. In DNA, the CDR3 is TGTGCCAGCAGGCGATCGGGATCGAACACCGGGGAGCTGTTTTTT.

The gene calls are TRBV7-8 and TRBJ2-1, with 7 bases that match TRBD2. J lost 0 bases, V lost 5 bases, and 7 bases had no gene match. Germline V CDR1 and CDR2: SGHVS, FQNEAQ. The CDR3 spans 16 residues. The CDR3 spells CASSPPGGSSYNEQFF. The CDR3 DNA sequence: TGTGCCAGCAGCCCCCCAGGCGGGAGCTCCTACAATGAGCAGTTCTTC.

This clonotype was observed at least ten times. The rearrangement links TRBV15 to TRBJ2-5; D might be TRBD1 or TRBD2, each matching 5 bases. Germline V gene data show CDR1 as LNHNV and CDR2 as YYDKDF (reference sequence). The CDR3 has 15 amino acids. Trimming removed 2 bases from V and 2 bases from J, with 12 bases in between. CDR3 protein: CATSRPLGEQETQYF. Written as DNA, the CDR3 is TGTGCCACCAGCAGACCCCTGGGGGAACAAGAGACCCAGTACTTC. Together with reference TRBV15 and TRBJ2-5, the CDR3 gives the full variable domain: DAMVIQNPRYQVTQFGKPVTLSCSQTLNHNVMYWYQQKSSQAPKLLFHYYDKDFNNEADTPDNFQSRRPNTSFCFLDIRSPGLGDTAMYLCATSRPLGEQETQYFGPGTRLLVL.

The rearrangement uses TRBV25-1 and TRBJ1-2; a possible D gene is TRBD1 (6 bases). The CDR3 totals 13 residues. Germline loops: CDR1 MGHDK, CDR2 SYGVNS. Trimming took off 2 bases at V and 6 bases at J, with 10 bases between the two ends. The CDR3 region has the DNA TGTGCCAGCAGTGAACGGGCAGGGGATGGCTACACCTTC. This encodes CASSERAGDGYTF.

This clonotype was seen only a few times. The chain couples TRBV27 to TRBJ2-7; 7 positions match TRBD2. Germline values: CDR1 MNHEY, CDR2 SMNVEV (reference sequence). This CDR3 has 14 amino acids. The J segment lost 6 bases and the V segment lost 3 bases, leaving 8 bases of the junction unmatched. The CDR3 loop is CASSFSGAPGEQYF. CDR3 in DNA: TGTGCCAGCAGTTTCAGCGGGGCCCCGGGCGAGCAGTACTTC.

This clonotype was detected only a few times. The V gene is TRBV3-1, the J gene TRBJ1-6, with D perhaps TRBD1 (6 bases). CDR1 is LGHDT, CDR2 YNNKEL, per germline (reference sequence). The CDR3 is made up of 16 amino acids. The ends were cut back, 4 bases at V and 7 bases at J, with 17 bases in the middle. The CDR3 DNA is TGTGCCAGCAGCCCTTTCCGGACAGTATCGAATTCACCCCTCCACTTT. This encodes CASSPFRTVSNSPLHF.

In its sample, this clonotype was seen a few times. V usage is TRBV6-5 and J usage is TRBJ1-3; D possibly corresponds to TRBD1 (5 bases). Germline V gives CDR1 MNHEY, CDR2 SVGAGI. V was pared by 2 bases and J by 0 bases, with 8 bases between. CDR3 length equals 15 residues. DNA for the CDR3: TGTGCCAGCAGTTACGACAGATACTCTGGAAACACCATATATTTT. Protein: CASSYDRYSGNTIYF.

There are many counts of this clonotype. The chain couples TRBV6-2 or TRBV6-3 to TRBJ2-5, with TRBD1 identical over 9 bases. Per germline, CDR1 MNHEY and CDR2 SVGEGT. The CDR3 has 20 amino acids. V shed 0 bases and J 2 bases; nucleotides not matched to a gene: 16. CDR3 in DNA: TGTGCCAGCAGTTACTCGAGGGACAGGGATTATCGGACAAGACAAGAGACCCAGTACTTC. It is translated as CASSYSRDRDYRTRQETQYF.

As concerns this clonotype: It is likely a read error: a sequence one base away is far more abundant. J is TRBJ1-5 and V is TRBV6-2 or TRBV6-3; no firm D call. The CDR3 runs to 13 residues. CDR1 is MNHEY, CDR2 SVGEGT, per germline. Trimming took off 4 bases at V and 0 bases at J, with 4 bases between the two ends. The CDR3 loop reads CASSWSSNQPQHF. The DNA of the CDR3 is TGTGCCAGCAGTTGGAGTAGCAATCAGCCCCAGCATTTT.

In this sample, this clonotype turned up a few times. The J gene is TRBJ2-1, the V gene TRBV20-1; D is perhaps TRBD1 or TRBD2 (5 bases each). The CDR3 is 14 amino acids. V was trimmed by 2 bases and J by 8 bases, leaving 16 bases between them. Germline loops: CDR1 DFQATT, CDR2 SNEGSKA (reference sequence). The CDR3 region has the DNA TGCAGTGCTAGAAACTTGGGTCTGGGGGATGAGCAGTTCTTC. This translates into CSARNLGLGDEQFF.

This clonotype was seen a handful of times. This chain joins TRBV7-2 and TRBJ2-7, with TRBD2 as a possible D gene (5 bases). Trimming took 6 bases from V and 6 from J, leaving 21 bases between them. This CDR3 spans 15 amino acids. Germline CDR1 reads SGHTA; CDR2 reads FQGNSA. The CDR3 region has the DNA TGTGCCAGCAGTCCTCCGGGATCAAATCTTCTCGAGCAGTACTTC. Translating it yields CASSPPGSNLLEQYF.

This clonotype was seen a few times. The chain carries TRBV6-2 or TRBV6-3 and TRBJ2-1; 8 bases are shared with TRBD1. J was trimmed by 2 bases and V by 2 bases; bases with no gene match: 5. This CDR3 has 16 residues. Germline CDR1 MNHEY, CDR2 SVGEGT. The CDR3 spells CASSYRDRITYNEQFF. The CDR3 DNA reads TGTGCCAGCAGTTACAGGGACAGGATCACCTACAATGAGCAGTTCTTC.

The chain employs TRBV7-2 and TRBJ2-2, with D unresolved. The CDR3 runs to 13 residues. Per germline, CDR1 SGHTA and CDR2 FQGNSA. Trimming removed 2 bases at V and 6 bases at J, with 7 bases between. The CDR3 DNA reads as TGTGCCAGCAGCTTACAGGCGCCCGGGGAGCTGTTTTTT. Translating gives CASSLQAPGELFF.

A few counts support this clonotype. The genes are TRBV20-1 and TRBJ2-3; 11 positions agree with TRBD2. The CDR3 sequence is 15 residues long. Trimming cost V 5 bases and J 8 bases; bases outside gene matches: 12. CDR1 is DFQATT, CDR2 SNEGSKA, per germline (reference sequence). This CDR3 reads CSAPGTSGALGTQYF. In nucleotides, the CDR3 is TGCAGTGCTCCCGGGACTAGCGGTGCCTTGGGTACGCAGTATTTT.

This clonotype has just a few counts. V is TRBV20-1 and J is TRBJ2-1; TRBD2 agrees at 7 bases. The CDR3 spans 14 residues. CDR1 and CDR2 from the germline V gene are DFQATT and SNEGSKA (reference sequence). Losses at the gene ends were 6 bases for V and 6 bases for J; bases not matched to a gene: 11. The CDR3 bases are TGCAGTGCCAAGCCGGGACTAAACCCCAATGAGCAGTTCTTC. As protein: CSAKPGLNPNEQFF.

This chain connects TRBV3-1 to TRBJ2-2; D is uncertain. The CDR3 is 14 residues long. Germline V lookup: CDR1 LGHDT, CDR2 YNNKEL (reference sequence). Deletions cut 6 bases from V and 1 base from J, with 9 bases between. CDR3 DNA sequence: TGTGCCAGCAGGCAGACGGGGAACACCGGGGAGCTGTTTTTT. It is translated as CASRQTGNTGELFF.

This clonotype was observed a few times. This chain uses TRBV5-1 with TRBJ1-5; D unresolved. The CDR3 is 14 amino acids. Germline CDR1 SGHRS, CDR2 YFSETQ. V was clipped by 4 bases and J by 3 bases, with 11 bases between them. The CDR3 DNA reads as TGCGCCAGCAGCACGGACGGAAACAATCAGCCCCAGCATTTT. Its translation is CASSTDGNNQPQHF.

This chain joins TRBV5-1 and TRBJ2-1; 9 nucleotides align to TRBD2. V lost 3 bases, J lost 5 bases, and 9 bases stayed unmatched. The germline V gene encodes CDR1 SGHRS and CDR2 YFSETQ. There are 16 residues in the CDR3. This chain's CDR3 is CASSSAGLAGHNEQFF. As DNA, the CDR3 is TGCGCCAGCAGCTCTGCTGGGCTAGCGGGGCACAATGAGCAGTTCTTC.

The DNA for the CDR3 is TGTGCCAGCAGCCAAGATGGGGCGGGAGGTCAAGAGACCCAGTACTTC. Its protein is CASSQDGAGGQETQYF. The chain couples TRBV4-2 to TRBJ2-5, with TRBD2 matching over 8 bases. Germline V gene data show CDR1 as LGHNA and CDR2 as YNFKEQ. The CDR3 spans 16 residues. The J segment lost 2 bases and the V segment lost 0 bases, leaving 5 bases of the junction unmatched.

V gene TRBV14 combines with J gene TRBJ1-6; D not resolved. The CDR3 covers 13 residues. CDR1 is SGHDN, CDR2 FVKESK, per germline. The V and J ends lost 3 bases and 14 bases respectively, with 14 bases between them. DNA of the CDR3: TGTGCCAGCAGCCAGAGCCTTGGGTTCTCCCTCCACTTT. Amino acids: CASSQSLGFSLHF.

The sample holds a few counts of this clonotype. This chain connects TRBV29-1 to TRBJ2-7, with D perhaps matching TRBD1 (7 bases). Trimming pared 5 bases from V and 4 bases from J, leaving 15 bases between. The germline V gene encodes CDR1 SQVTM and CDR2 ANQGSEA. CDR3 size: 13 residues. CDR3 amino acids: CSVSPRGVYEQYF. In DNA form, the CDR3 reads TGCAGCGTTTCGCCCAGGGGGGTATACGAGCAGTACTTC.